These T cell receptor beta chains were read from a single sample in a study of CD8+ T cells in alopecia areata. Assay: immunoSEQ multiplex PCR; the TCRdb copy retains only in-frame clones and omits some. The sample has approximately 110,000 clones; 55% to 60% are singletons. The sequences come from CD4+ T cells sorted from blood, collected at week 24, from a patient treated with tofacitinib. The receptors shown here come from a human donor with alopecia areata. The CDR3 runs from the conserved cysteine through the conserved F or W. A D gene is named only where the DNA matches it firmly. Rows give clone size only sometimes, using once, few, many, or a class for an expanded clone.

V	size	D	J	CDR3	DNA
TRBV30	.	.	TRBJ2-3	CAWSVNADTQYF	TGTGCCTGGAGTGTAAACGCCGATACGCAGTATTTT
TRBV7-9	few	.	TRBJ1-2	CASSLGALGYTF	TGTGCCAGCAGCTTGGGGGCGTTGGGCTACACCTTC
TRBV2	.	TRBD2	TRBJ2-5	CASRLAGLETQYF	TGTGCCAGCAGACTAGCGGGGCTTGAGACCCAGTACTTC
TRBV5-1	.	.	TRBJ2-2	CASSLGYTGELFF	TGCGCCAGCAGCTTGGGTTACACCGGGGAGCTGTTTTTT
TRBV20-1	.	.	TRBJ1-2	CSAPGAYGYTF	TGCAGTGCTCCAGGGGCCTATGGCTACACCTTC
TRBV4-3	.	.	TRBJ1-1	CASSLMGADTEAFF	TGCGCCAGCAGCCTAATGGGGGCAGACACTGAAGCTTTCTTT
TRBV19	few	.	TRBJ2-4	CASSESQGHIQYF	TGTGCCAGTAGTGAGTCGCAGGGGCACATTCAGTACTTC
TRBV5-1	few	.	TRBJ2-2	CASSFRGTGELFF	TGCGCCAGCAGCTTCCGGGGCACCGGGGAGCTGTTTTTT
TRBV18	few	.	TRBJ1-5	CADSSNQPQHF	TGTGCGGACAGTAGCAATCAGCCCCAGCATTTT
TRBV9	.	TRBD1	TRBJ2-1	CASSVERGLGNEQFF	TGTGCCAGCAGCGTAGAGAGGGGGCTTGGCAATGAGCAGTTCTTC
TRBV25-1	few	TRBD1	TRBJ1-2	CASSESTGIYGYTF	TGTGCCAGCAGTGAATCGACAGGGATCTATGGCTACACCTTC
TRBV6-5	few	TRBD1	TRBJ1-2	CASSQLQGVGDGYTF	TGTGCCAGCAGTCAGCTCCAGGGGGTTGGAGATGGCTACACCTTC
TRBV9	.	.	TRBJ2-1	CASSVASYNEQFF	TGTGCCAGCAGCGTAGCCTCCTACAATGAGCAGTTCTTC
TRBV29-1	few	.	TRBJ1-5	CSVGAGRYQPQHF	TGCAGCGTGGGCGCTGGGAGATATCAGCCCCAGCATTTT
TRBV29-1	few	.	TRBJ2-5	CSVAGEETQYF	TGCAGCGTTGCGGGGGAGGAGACCCAGTACTTC
TRBV9	.	TRBD1	TRBJ2-2	CASSVGQGATNTGELFF	TGTGCCAGCAGCGTAGGTCAGGGGGCCACGAACACCGGGGAGCTGTTTTTT
TRBV2	.	TRBD2	TRBJ2-7	CASSTLAGNEQYF	TGTGCCAGCAGTACTTTAGCGGGGAACGAGCAGTACTTC
TRBV2	.	TRBD1	TRBJ2-5	CASTRDRQETQYF	TGTGCCAGCACCCGGGACAGACAAGAGACCCAGTACTTC
TRBV4-3	.	TRBD2	TRBJ2-2	CASSQGGGASGELFF	TGCGCCAGCAGCCAGGGCGGGGGGGCGAGCGGGGAGCTGTTTTTT
TRBV11-1	few	.	TRBJ2-1	CASSPPGANEQFF	TGTGCCAGCTCCCCACCCGGCGCCAATGAGCAGTTCTTC